Detailed here is one TCR beta chain. Its antigen remains unidentified. No clone much larger than this one lies a single base away; base qualities are absent. These data belong to a study of T cells in localized non-small cell lung cancer (dated by TCRdb to 2019 to 2021). General notes on the study: T cell repertoires of approximately 250 early-stage NSCLC patients were analyzed, with tumors being compared against uninvolved tumor-adjacent lungs. NSCLC patients had a mean age of roughly 66 years, and about 140 were male and about 98 female. The cohort consisted of 236 treatment-naive NSCLC patients whose localized lung tumors had been resected.

Results the study describes overall, beyond this receptor: Longer overall survival was associated with higher blood T cell density, whereas shorter survival was associated with higher adjacent-lung clonality. Because the study design was exploratory, TCR variables were selected using unadjusted p-values without false-discovery rate correction. The highest T cell clonality was observed in uninvolved tumor-adjacent lung, where clonality exceeded that of tumor, suggesting that antigenic responses were more focused in uninvolved tumor-adjacent lung. Because multi-region tumor sequencing was not done, intratumor heterogeneity could not be ruled out. A median of approximately 62 of the top 100 tumor clones turned up in the paired uninvolved adjacent lung, and 25 to 30 of those clones also ranked among the top 100 of that same adjacent lung.

From its cysteine to its phenylalanine, the CDR3 spans 17 amino acids. Only the CDR3 DNA is retained, 51 bases long and in frame from the first base. V loses 3 bases, J loses 5 bases, and the germline ends lie 19 bases apart. Taken from the germline V gene (reference sequence), the CDR1 and CDR2 loops are LNHDA and SQIVND. TCR beta CDR3 regions were sequenced from DNA using the immunoSEQ Assay. In the original analysis: T cell density was computed as TCR beta template counts normalized to usable DNA estimated by amplifying housekeeping genes. The preseqR package was used to estimate richness by extrapolating to 400,000 templates for PBMC samples and to 120,000 templates for tissue samples. Clonality was defined by subtracting Pielou's evenness from one. Tissue-enriched TCRs were identified by differential abundance testing using productive amino-acid clonotypes, minimum total count 5 and alpha 0.1. The Jaccard Index and the Morisita Overlap Index were used to measure how much the repertoires overlapped between compartments. GLIPH grouped TCR beta CDR3s together with public tetramer-defined viral CDR3s, and a viral motif had to include at least three viral sequences and also show V-gene enrichment. Imported from immuneACCESS, the table was reduced by TCRdb to in-frame sequences with V and J called. These copies leave out some clones; in studies compared against another copy, an unresolved V gene accounts for under half, and the cause of the remainder is not known. V, J and clone size reflect that table, while D and trimming were determined from the DNA. The sample table records fewer than 20,000 clones; around 91% of these occur just once. Around a quarter of the sample is in the top ten clones.

At diagnosis, tumor, uninvolved tumor-adjacent lung and peripheral blood were collected and then preserved as a mix of FFPE and fresh-frozen material. For TCR repertoire profiling, blood samples were analyzed in the form of peripheral blood mononuclear cells. The sample here was peripheral blood, taken before any cancer treatment. The V and J segments used are TRBV19 and TRBJ2-2, with a tentative D gene TRBD2 over 6 matching bases. The TCR was taken from a female donor older than 55 with stage III squamous cell lung carcinoma. The DNA sequence is given as TGTGCCAGTAGTATCCCGGGACTTCCCACGGGGACCGGGGAGCTGTTTTTT. Its translation is CASSIPGLPTGTGELFF.